This passage covers 30 T cell receptor beta chains from one sample sequenced in a study of spatial heterogeneity in lung cancer. These TCRs' antigens remain unknown. Findings and caveats of the study: For expanded intratumoral alpha and beta TCRs, counts tracked tumor mutation counts.

TCRdb used MiXCR to reprocess the 5' RACE reads, holding one entry per CDR3 protein. The sample carries 13,000 or so distinct CDR3 sequences, about 5% recorded once. Time point noted: sample taken at primary tumor resection. The material sequenced was lung tumor tissue, taken at surgery. Receptors originate from a female donor with early-stage non-small cell lung cancer.

This clonotype was detected many times. The V gene is TRBV5-1, the J gene TRBJ2-3; D is uncertain. Germline CDR1 reads SGHRS; CDR2 reads YFSETQ. This CDR3 comprises 18 residues. V lost 1 base to trimming and J lost 1 base, with 19 bases between them. CDR3 residues: CASSLQIPGTSGTDTQYF. The CDR3 nucleotides read TGCGCCAGCAGCTTGCAAATACCGGGCACCTCGGGCACAGATACGCAGTATTTT.

This clonotype ranks as medium-sized. V and J are TRBV7-3 and TRBJ2-3, with a tentative D call TRBD2 (5 bases). CDR1 is SGHTA and CDR2 is FQGTGA in the germline V gene. Trimming cost V 6 bases and J 2 bases, with 12 bases left between them. This CDR3 has 14 residues. CDR3 DNA sequence: TGTGCCAGCAGTTCCGGACTTTTCACAGATACGCAGTATTTT. This encodes CASSSGLFTDTQYF.

This clonotype was counted at least ten times. The chain couples TRBV2 to TRBJ2-4; D could derive from TRBD1 or TRBD2 (5 bases each). Trimming cost V 2 bases and J 6 bases, with 20 bases left between them. The germline V gene encodes CDR1 SNHLY and CDR2 FYNNEI. CDR3 length: 17 residues. CDR3 DNA: TGTGCCAGCAGTGAAAATCCGCCAGGGAGCGAGGGAAACATTCAGTACTTC. As protein: CASSENPPGSEGNIQYF.

This clonotype was seen at least ten times. The gene calls are TRBV20-1 and TRBJ1-6, with TRBD1 identical over 8 bases. With 3 bases clipped from V and 8 bases from J, the junction kept 15 bases outside the gene matches. The CDR3 totals 17 residues. Germline CDR1 DFQATT, CDR2 SNEGSKA (reference sequence). The CDR3 DNA follows: TGCAGTGCTAGTCCCCAGGGGGCCCTTTGGGGGGATTCACCCCTCCACTTT. It encodes CSASPQGALWGDSPLHF.

This clonotype was recorded many times. V usage is TRBV5-5 and J usage is TRBJ1-3; D is perhaps TRBD1 (5 bases). The V end was cut by 1 base, the J end by 4 bases, with 15 bases between. Per the germline V gene, CDR1 is SGHKS and CDR2 is YYEKEE (reference sequence). This CDR3 contains 16 residues. The CDR3: CASSLSGRIVGNTIYF. The CDR3, as DNA: TGTGCCAGCAGCTTGTCGGGACGTATAGTCGGAAACACCATATATTTT.

This clonotype was counted ten times or more. The rearrangement uses TRBV29-1 and TRBJ2-3; possibly TRBD1 for D (5 bases). Germline V gene data show CDR1 as SQVTM and CDR2 as ANQGSEA. The V gene lost 6 bases and the J gene lost 4 bases, with 20 bases spanning the gap. The CDR3 covers 15 residues. The CDR3 nucleotides read TGCAGCGTCGGGTCGGACACAAGTACTTCAGATACGCAGTATTTT. Encoded protein: CSVGSDTSTSDTQYF.

The sample holds many counts of this clonotype. The genes are TRBV11-3 and TRBJ2-2; D is ambiguous. With 3 bases removed from V and 7 bases from J, the gap between germline ends came to 9 bases. CDR1 and CDR2 from the germline V gene are SGHNT and YENEEA. This CDR3 is 13 amino acids long. CDR3: CASSFRGFGELFF. The CDR3 nucleotides are TGTGCCAGCAGCTTTCGTGGCTTCGGGGAGCTGTTTTTT. Complete variable domain (other parts from reference TRBV11-3 and TRBJ2-2): EAGVVQSPRYKIIEKKQPVAFWCNPISGHNTLYWYLQNLGQGPELLIRYENEEAVDDSQLPKDRFSAERLKGVDSTLKIQPAELGDSAVYLCASSFRGFGELFFGEGSRLTVL.

This clonotype was recorded many times. A junction boundary mismatches the germline segment, possibly from a read error. The V gene is TRBV6-4, the J gene TRBJ1-1; D ambiguous. The CDR3 runs to 13 residues. The germline gives CDR1 MRHNA, CDR2 SNTAGT. CDR3 sequence reads: CANSVGGETEAFF. The CDR3 DNA reads TGTGCCAACAGTGTCGGCGGTGAGACTGAAGCTTTCTTT.

This clonotype was observed many times. The CDR3 reads CASSAMSGLADSSYEQYF. Written as DNA, the CDR3 is TGTGCCAGCAGCGCAATGTCGGGCCTAGCGGACAGCTCCTACGAGCAGTACTTC. The V and J genes are TRBV13 and TRBJ2-7; the D gene is possibly TRBD2 (7 bases). This CDR3 is 18 amino acids long. The V gene's germline CDR1 is PRHDT and CDR2 FYEKMQ (reference sequence). The V end was cut by 5 bases, the J end by 0 bases, with 23 bases between. Together with reference TRBV13 and TRBJ2-7, the CDR3 gives the full variable domain: AAGVIQSPRHLIKEKRETATLKCYPIPRHDTVYWYQQGPGQDPQFLISFYEKMQSDKGSIPDRFSAQQFSDYHSELNMSSLELGDSALYFCASSAMSGLADSSYEQYFGPGTRLTVT.

This clonotype rates as medium-sized. The CDR3 sequence: CSARDLGTGGTYGYTF. Written as DNA, the CDR3 is TGCAGTGCTAGAGATCTCGGGACAGGGGGTACATATGGCTACACCTTC. This chain links TRBV20-1 with TRBJ1-2, with TRBD1 matching 11 bases. The V gene end was trimmed by 0 bases and the J gene end by 5 bases; junction bases not matched to a gene: 8. The germline gives CDR1 DFQATT, CDR2 SNEGSKA (reference sequence). CDR3 length equals 16 residues.

This clonotype was counted at least ten times. This sequence joins TRBV23-1 and TRBJ2-1; D possibly uses TRBD1 or TRBD2 (5 bases each). TRBV23-1 is an open reading frame, and its role is uncertain. V lost 0 bases, J lost 7 bases, and 22 bases lay in between. This CDR3 has 18 residues. CDR3 in DNA: TGCGCCAGCAGTCAATCGGTCTTAGCAGCCCAGGGAGAAAATGAGCAGTTCTTC. Protein sequence: CASSQSVLAAQGENEQFF.

At least ten counts were recorded for this clonotype. This rearrangement joins TRBV12-3 or TRBV12-4 to TRBJ2-7, with TRBD2 as a possible D gene (6 bases). V was clipped by 7 bases and J by 3 bases, with 19 bases between them. The CDR3 sequence is 15 residues long. CDR3 in DNA: TGTGCCAGCATTCACCAGGAGGGGTATAGCTACGAGCAGTACTTC. This codes for CASIHQEGYSYEQYF.

This clonotype occurred many times. J is TRBJ2-7 and V is TRBV7-2; either TRBD1 or TRBD2 may fit D (5 bases each). Germline V gives CDR1 SGHTA, CDR2 FQGNSA. The CDR3 runs to 16 residues. Trimming shortened V by 1 base and J by 0 bases, and 13 bases separated the two germline ends. The CDR3 DNA follows: TGTGCCAGCAGCTTAGGGGGGAGTAGCGTCTCCTACGAGCAGTACTTC. This codes for CASSLGGSSVSYEQYF.

This clonotype was detected ten times or more. The V call is TRBV5-5, the J call TRBJ2-7; D is perhaps TRBD1 (6 bases). The germline CDR1 and CDR2 sequences are SGHKS and YYEKEE (reference sequence). V lost 4 bases and J 2 bases, leaving 19 bases between the germline ends. The CDR3 contains 16 residues. The CDR3 region is CASSAWSQGRAYEQYF. The CDR3 DNA sequence: TGTGCCAGCAGCGCTTGGTCACAGGGTCGCGCCTACGAGCAGTACTTC.

This clonotype was counted ten times or more. The chain joins TRBV6-5 to TRBJ2-3; D uncertain. The CDR3 contains 13 residues. CDR1 is MNHEY and CDR2 is SVGAGI in the germline V gene. Deletions cut 0 bases from V and 7 bases from J, with 8 bases between. CDR3 residues: CASSYSDRNTQYF. The CDR3 region has the DNA TGTGCCAGCAGTTACTCCGACCGAAATACGCAGTATTTT.

This clonotype rates as large. The rearrangement joins TRBV4-3 to TRBJ1-1; 8 nucleotides align to TRBD1. V lost 4 bases to trimming and J lost 3 bases; unmatched junction nucleotides: 4. Germline CDR1 and CDR2: LGHNA and YSLEER. The CDR3 length is 14 residues. CDR3 in DNA: TGCGCCAGCAGCCGAGGGACAGGCTACACTGAAGCTTTCTTT. As protein: CASSRGTGYTEAFF.

At least ten counts were recorded for this clonotype. The CDR3 protein is CASSDSGGLTDTQYF. Written as DNA, the CDR3 is TGTGCCAGCAGTGATTCGGGGGGACTTACAGATACGCAGTATTTT. The chain joins TRBV2 to TRBJ2-3; TRBD2 matches 7 bases. The CDR3 sequence is 15 residues long. V was clipped by 3 bases and J by 3 bases; unmatched bases: 6. CDR1 and CDR2 (germline): SNHLY, FYNNEI.

This clonotype was counted at least ten times. The rearrangement joins TRBV3-1 to TRBJ1-1; D gene unclear. The V gene lost 4 bases and the J gene lost 0 bases, with 12 bases spanning the gap. From germline, CDR1 is LGHDT and CDR2 YNNKEL (reference sequence). The CDR3 covers 15 residues. The CDR3 here is CASSPRVTLNTEAFF. The CDR3 DNA follows: TGTGCCAGCAGCCCCCGGGTCACTTTGAACACTGAAGCTTTCTTT.

The table lists this clonotype with many counts. The chain has TRBV7-9 and TRBJ2-3; D uncertain. CDR1 and CDR2 from the germline V gene are SEHNR and FQNEAQ (reference sequence). The CDR3 contains 12 residues. Trimming removed 4 bases from V and 6 bases from J, with 8 bases in between. The CDR3 DNA is TGTGCCAGCAGCTGGTTCCCGGATACGCAGTATTTT. Encoded protein: CASSWFPDTQYF.

There are many counts of this clonotype. This chain connects TRBV4-1 to TRBJ2-7; 7 bases match TRBD1. This CDR3 spans 14 amino acids. Per the germline V gene, CDR1 is MGHRA and CDR2 is YSYEKL. With V trimmed by 4 bases and J by 6 bases, 9 bases remained unmatched. The CDR3 is CASSLTGTAREQYF. The CDR3 coding sequence is TGCGCCAGCAGCCTAACCGGGACAGCCCGCGAGCAGTACTTC.

This clonotype is medium-sized. This chain joins TRBV7-2 and TRBJ1-6; no definite D call. The germline V and J ends were trimmed by 11 bases and 0 bases, with 11 bases remaining between them. Germline V gives CDR1 SGHTA, CDR2 FQGNSA. There are 14 residues in the CDR3. The CDR3 sequence is CAVRRNSYNSPLHF. In nucleotides, the CDR3 is TGTGCCGTCAGAAGGAACTCCTATAATTCACCCCTCCACTTT.

This clonotype has only a few counts. The chain has TRBV12-3 or TRBV12-4 and TRBJ2-7, with D hard to call. V dropped 3 bases and J dropped 3 bases, with 6 bases sitting between them. The CDR3 loop spans 12 amino acids. CDR3 protein: CASSFFRYEQYF. The CDR3 DNA is TGTGCCAGCAGTTTTTTCCGCTACGAGCAGTACTTC.

This clonotype was found many times. The J gene is TRBJ1-2, the V gene TRBV12-3 or TRBV12-4; D gene uncertain. The CDR3 consists of 12 residues. V was pared by 4 bases and J by 5 bases, with 8 bases between. CDR3 coding DNA: TGTGCCAGCAGTTCCGGACGTTATGGCTACACCTTC. Protein: CASSSGRYGYTF.

This clonotype was seen at least ten times. The chain has TRBV12-3 or TRBV12-4 and TRBJ1-2; a possible D gene is TRBD1 (5 bases). This CDR3 region has 14 residues. V gave up 2 bases and J gave up 4 bases, with 11 bases separating them. The CDR3 sequence: CASSLTAGGYGYTF. CDR3 DNA: TGTGCCAGCAGTTTAACGGCGGGGGGCTATGGCTACACCTTC.

This chain uses TRBV6-6 with TRBJ2-2; D might be TRBD1 (6 bases). V was cut by 9 bases and J by 8 bases, with 16 bases left in between. CDR1 MNHNY and CDR2 SVGAGI come from the germline V gene (reference sequence). The CDR3 covers 13 residues. The CDR3 DNA is TGTGCCAGTCGCAGGGGAGAGGGAGGGGAGCTGTTTTTT. Translating it yields CASRRGEGGELFF.

This clonotype is labeled as medium-sized. V and J are TRBV7-8 and TRBJ2-2, with D uncertain. Deletions cut 2 bases from V and 1 base from J, with 11 bases between. Per the germline V gene, CDR1 is SGHVS and CDR2 is FQNEAQ. The CDR3 consists of 16 residues. The CDR3, as DNA: TGTGCCAGCAGCTTAAACAATATGATGAACACCGGGGAGCTGTTTTTT. Encoded protein: CASSLNNMMNTGELFF.

This clonotype appeared many times. The chain links TRBV4-1 to TRBJ1-2, with D possibly being TRBD1 (6 bases). This CDR3 contains 18 residues. Trimming cost V 2 bases and J 5 bases, with 24 bases left between them. Germline lookup yields CDR1 MGHRA and CDR2 YSYEKL. The DNA for the CDR3 is TGCGCCAGCAGCCAAAAAGGGGGGGGGACCCTGGGAATTTATGGCTACACCTTC. Translating it yields CASSQKGGGTLGIYGYTF.

This clonotype was seen ten or more times. The chain carries TRBV5-1 and TRBJ1-2; D gene ambiguous. CDR1 SGHRS and CDR2 YFSETQ come from the germline V gene. The CDR3 contains 15 residues. The V and J ends lost 3 bases and 4 bases respectively, with 16 bases between them. The CDR3: CASSSPGRTTYGYTF. The DNA for the CDR3 is TGCGCCAGCAGCTCTCCGGGCAGGACGACCTATGGCTACACCTTC.

The CDR3 nucleotides are TGTGCCAGCAGTTACTCAGGGTTTGCCAATTCACCCCTCCACTTT. This translates into CASSYSGFANSPLHF. This sequence joins TRBV6-5 and TRBJ1-6, with unresolved D. Germline CDR1 reads MNHEY; CDR2 reads SVGAGI. The ends were cut back, 0 bases at V and 7 bases at J, with 10 bases in the middle. The CDR3 totals 15 residues.

This clonotype has at least ten counts. The V call is TRBV14, the J call TRBJ2-3, with D perhaps assigned TRBD1 or TRBD2 (5 bases each). CDR3 length: 14 residues. In germline, CDR1 is SGHDN, CDR2 FVKESK. Trimming took off 0 bases at V and 6 bases at J, with 10 bases between the two ends. The CDR3: CASSQETWGDTQYF. The CDR3 region has the DNA TGTGCCAGCAGCCAAGAAACTTGGGGGGATACGCAGTATTTT.